This T cell receptor (beta chain) came from a study of T cell responses to AZD1222 COVID-19 vaccine. Clones were sequenced by immunoSEQ multiplex PCR, and TCRdb holds only the in-frame ones, with some missing. The table lists 95,000 to 100,000 clones, roughly 87% of them singletons, with more than 15% in the top ten. Note on this clone: What it binds is unknown.

General observations from the study: Baseline serology detected seropositivity in only 5 to 7 AZD1222 recipients. The study sampled repertoires only after the peak T cell response.

This CDR3 is 14 amino acids long. The germline V and J ends were trimmed by 0 bases and 7 bases, with 9 bases remaining between them. Germline V gene data show CDR1 as MGHDK and CDR2 as SYGVNS. The chain carries TRBV25-1 and TRBJ2-2; the D gene could be TRBD1 or TRBD2 (5 bases each). The receptor was derived from an adult in good health. This sample comprised peripheral blood, obtained on day 0 of AZD1222 vaccination. This chain's CDR3 is CASSEYGGSGELFF. CDR3 DNA: TGTGCCAGCAGTGAATATGGGGGAAGCGGGGAGCTGTTTTTT.